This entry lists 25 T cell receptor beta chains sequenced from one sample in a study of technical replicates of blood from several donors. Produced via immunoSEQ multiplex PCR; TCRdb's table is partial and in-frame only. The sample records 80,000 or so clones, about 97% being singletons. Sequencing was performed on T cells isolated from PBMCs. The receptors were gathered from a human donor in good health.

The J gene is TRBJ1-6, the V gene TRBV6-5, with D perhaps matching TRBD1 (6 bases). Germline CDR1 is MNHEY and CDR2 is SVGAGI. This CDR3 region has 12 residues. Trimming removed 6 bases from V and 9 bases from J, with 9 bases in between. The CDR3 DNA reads TGTGCCAGCAGACAGGGCGTTTCACCCCTCCACTTT. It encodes CASRQGVSPLHF.

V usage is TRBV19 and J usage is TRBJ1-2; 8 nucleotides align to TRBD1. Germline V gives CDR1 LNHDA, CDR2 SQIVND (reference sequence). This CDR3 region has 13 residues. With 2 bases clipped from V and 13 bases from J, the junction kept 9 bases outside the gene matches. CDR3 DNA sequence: TGTGCCAGTAGTATAACGACAGGGGAATTCTGCACCTTC. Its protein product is CASSITTGEFCTF.

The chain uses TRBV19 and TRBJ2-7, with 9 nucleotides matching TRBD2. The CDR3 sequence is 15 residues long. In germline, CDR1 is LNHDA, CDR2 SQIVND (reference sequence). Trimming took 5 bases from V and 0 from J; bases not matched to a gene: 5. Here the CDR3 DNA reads TGTGCCAGTAGTTCTGGACTAGCGATCTCCTACGAGCAGTACTTC. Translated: CASSSGLAISYEQYF.

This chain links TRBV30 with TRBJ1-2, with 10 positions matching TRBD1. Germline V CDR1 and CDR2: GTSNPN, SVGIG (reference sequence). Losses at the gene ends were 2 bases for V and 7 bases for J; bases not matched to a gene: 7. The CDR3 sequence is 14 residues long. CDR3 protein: CAWSRDRGPRGYTF. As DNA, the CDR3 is TGTGCCTGGAGTAGGGACAGGGGACCACGTGGCTACACCTTC.

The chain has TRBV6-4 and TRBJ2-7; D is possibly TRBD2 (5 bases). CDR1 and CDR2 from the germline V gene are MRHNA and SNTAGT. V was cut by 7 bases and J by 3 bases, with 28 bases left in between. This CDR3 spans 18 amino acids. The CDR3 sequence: CASNRELSDGEDCYEQYF. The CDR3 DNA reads TGTGCCAGCAACCGGGAATTATCTGACGGGGAAGATTGCTACGAGCAGTACTTC.

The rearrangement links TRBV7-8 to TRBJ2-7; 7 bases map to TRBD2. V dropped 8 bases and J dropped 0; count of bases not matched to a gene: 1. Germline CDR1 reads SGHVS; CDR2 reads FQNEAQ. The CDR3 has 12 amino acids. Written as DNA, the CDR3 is TGTGCCAGCGGGGGGGGCTCCTACGAGCAGTACTTC. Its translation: CASGGGSYEQYF.

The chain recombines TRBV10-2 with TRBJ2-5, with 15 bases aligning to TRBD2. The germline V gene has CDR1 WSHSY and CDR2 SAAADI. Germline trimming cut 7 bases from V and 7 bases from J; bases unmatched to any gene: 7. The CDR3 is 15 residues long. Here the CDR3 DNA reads TGCGCCAGCACCGGGACTAGCGGGGGGAAAGGGACCCAGTACTTC. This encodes CASTGTSGGKGTQYF.

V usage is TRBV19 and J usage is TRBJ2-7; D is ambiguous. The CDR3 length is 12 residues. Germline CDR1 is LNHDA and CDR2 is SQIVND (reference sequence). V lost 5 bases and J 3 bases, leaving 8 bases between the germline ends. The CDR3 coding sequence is TGTGCCAGTAGTGCCAACAGCTACGAGCAGTACTTC. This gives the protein CASSANSYEQYF.

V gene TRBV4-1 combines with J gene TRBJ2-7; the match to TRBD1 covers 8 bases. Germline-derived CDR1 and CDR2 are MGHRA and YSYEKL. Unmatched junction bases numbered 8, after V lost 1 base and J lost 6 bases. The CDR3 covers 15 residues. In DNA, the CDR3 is TGCGCCAGCAGCCAAGTACCAGGGGGCCATTTCGAGCAGTACTTC. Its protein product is CASSQVPGGHFEQYF.

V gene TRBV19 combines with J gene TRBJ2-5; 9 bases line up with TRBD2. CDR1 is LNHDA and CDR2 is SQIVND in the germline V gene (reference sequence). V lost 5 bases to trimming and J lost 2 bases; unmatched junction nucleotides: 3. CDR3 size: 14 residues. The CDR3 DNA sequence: TGTGCCAGTAGTGTTGCGGGGGGGCAAGAGACCCAGTACTTC. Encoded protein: CASSVAGGQETQYF.

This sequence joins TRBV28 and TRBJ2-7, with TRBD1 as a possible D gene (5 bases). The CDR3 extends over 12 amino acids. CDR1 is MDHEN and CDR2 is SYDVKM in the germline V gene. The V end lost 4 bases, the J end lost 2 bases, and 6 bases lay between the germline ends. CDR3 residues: CASSWTPYEQYF. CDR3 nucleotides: TGTGCCAGCAGTTGGACACCCTACGAGCAGTACTTC.

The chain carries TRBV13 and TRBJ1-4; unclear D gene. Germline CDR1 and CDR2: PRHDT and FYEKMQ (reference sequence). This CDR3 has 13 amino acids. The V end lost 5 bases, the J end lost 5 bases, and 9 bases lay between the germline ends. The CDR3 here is CASSGGTNEKLFF. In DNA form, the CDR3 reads TGTGCCAGCAGCGGAGGAACAAATGAAAAACTGTTTTTT.

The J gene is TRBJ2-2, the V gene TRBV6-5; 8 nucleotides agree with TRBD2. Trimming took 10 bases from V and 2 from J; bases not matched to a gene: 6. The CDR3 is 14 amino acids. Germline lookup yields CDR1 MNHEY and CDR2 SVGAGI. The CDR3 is CATQTSVNTGELFF. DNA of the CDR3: TGTGCCACCCAGACTAGCGTAAACACCGGGGAGCTGTTTTTT.

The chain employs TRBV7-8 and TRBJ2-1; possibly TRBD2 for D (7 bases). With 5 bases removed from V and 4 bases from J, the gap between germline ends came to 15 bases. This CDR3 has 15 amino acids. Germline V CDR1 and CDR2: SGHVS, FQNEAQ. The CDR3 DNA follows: TGTGCCAGCAGCCTGACACGGGGGGCTTACAATGAGCAGTTCTTC. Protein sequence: CASSLTRGAYNEQFF.

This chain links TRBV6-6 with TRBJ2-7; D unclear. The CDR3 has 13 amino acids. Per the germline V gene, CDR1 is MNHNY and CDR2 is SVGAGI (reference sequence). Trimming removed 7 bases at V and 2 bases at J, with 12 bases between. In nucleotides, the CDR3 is TGTGCCAGCAATATTTCCCCTCCCTACGAGCAGTACTTC. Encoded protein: CASNISPPYEQYF.

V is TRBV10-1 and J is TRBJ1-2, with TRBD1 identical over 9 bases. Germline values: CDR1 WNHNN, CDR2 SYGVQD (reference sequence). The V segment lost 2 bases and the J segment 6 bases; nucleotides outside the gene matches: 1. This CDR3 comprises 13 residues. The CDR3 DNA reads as TGCGCCAGCAGTGAGGGGACAGGGAATGGCTACACCTTC. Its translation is CASSEGTGNGYTF.

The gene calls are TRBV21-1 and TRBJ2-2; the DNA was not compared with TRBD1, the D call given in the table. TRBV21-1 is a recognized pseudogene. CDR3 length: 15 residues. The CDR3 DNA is TGTGCCAGCACCACAGGGGGGCGGCAACCCGGGGAGCTGTTTTTT. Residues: CASTTGGRQPGELFF.

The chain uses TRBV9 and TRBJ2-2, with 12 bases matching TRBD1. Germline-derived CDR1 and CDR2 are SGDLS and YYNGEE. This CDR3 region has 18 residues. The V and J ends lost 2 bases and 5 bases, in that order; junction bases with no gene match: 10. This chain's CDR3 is CASSVYPVGQGATGELFF. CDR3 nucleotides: TGTGCCAGCAGCGTTTACCCCGTGGGACAGGGGGCGACCGGGGAGCTGTTTTTT.

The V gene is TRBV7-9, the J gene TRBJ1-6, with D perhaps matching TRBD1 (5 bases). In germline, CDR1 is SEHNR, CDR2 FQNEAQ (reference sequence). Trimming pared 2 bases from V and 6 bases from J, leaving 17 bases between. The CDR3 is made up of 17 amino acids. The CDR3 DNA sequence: TGTGCCAGCAGCTTATACTCCCTTAGGCAGGGTAATTCACCCCTCCACTTT. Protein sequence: CASSLYSLRQGNSPLHF.

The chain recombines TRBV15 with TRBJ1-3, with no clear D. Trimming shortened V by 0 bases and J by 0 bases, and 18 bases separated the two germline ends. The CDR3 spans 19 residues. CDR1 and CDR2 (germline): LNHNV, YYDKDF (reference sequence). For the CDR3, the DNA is TGTGCCACCAGCAGAGATGGTCAGGCAGGTGCTGGCTCTGGAAACACCATATATTTT. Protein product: CATSRDGQAGAGSGNTIYF.

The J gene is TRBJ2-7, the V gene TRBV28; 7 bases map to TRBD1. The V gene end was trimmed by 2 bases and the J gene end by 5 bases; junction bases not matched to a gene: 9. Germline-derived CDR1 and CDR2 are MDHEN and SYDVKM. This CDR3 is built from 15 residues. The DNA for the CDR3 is TGTGCCAGCAGTTTACTAAGCCAGGGGGTCCACGAGCAGTACTTC. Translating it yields CASSLLSQGVHEQYF.

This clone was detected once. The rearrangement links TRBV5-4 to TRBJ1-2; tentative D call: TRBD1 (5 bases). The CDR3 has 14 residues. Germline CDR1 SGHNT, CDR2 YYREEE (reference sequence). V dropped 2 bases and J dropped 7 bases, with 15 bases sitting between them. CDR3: CASSFEGANGGYTF. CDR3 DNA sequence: TGTGCCAGCAGCTTTGAAGGGGCCAATGGTGGCTACACCTTC.

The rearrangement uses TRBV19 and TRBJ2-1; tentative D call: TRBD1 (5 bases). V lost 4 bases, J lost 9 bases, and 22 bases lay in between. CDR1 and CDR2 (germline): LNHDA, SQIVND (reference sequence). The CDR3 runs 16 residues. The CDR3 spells CASSTLLAGLLGEQFF. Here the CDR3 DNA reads TGTGCCAGTAGTACCCTTTTGGCAGGGTTACTGGGTGAGCAGTTCTTC.

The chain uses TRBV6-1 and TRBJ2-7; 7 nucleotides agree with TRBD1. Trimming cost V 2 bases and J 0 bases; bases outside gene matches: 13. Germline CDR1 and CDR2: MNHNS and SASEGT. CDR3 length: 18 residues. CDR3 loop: CASSEKGVGGSFSYEQYF. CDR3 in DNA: TGTGCCAGCAGTGAAAAGGGGGTAGGGGGCTCCTTCTCCTACGAGCAGTACTTC.

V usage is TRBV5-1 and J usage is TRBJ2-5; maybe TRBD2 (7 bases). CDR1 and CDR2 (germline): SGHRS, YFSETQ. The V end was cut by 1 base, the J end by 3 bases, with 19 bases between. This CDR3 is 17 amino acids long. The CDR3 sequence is CASSLMWGGRDKETQYF. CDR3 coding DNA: TGCGCCAGCAGCTTGATGTGGGGGGGCAGGGATAAAGAGACCCAGTACTTC. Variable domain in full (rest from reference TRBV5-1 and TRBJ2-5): KAGVTQTPRYLIKTRGQQVTLSCSPISGHRSVSWYQQTPGQGLQFLFEYFSETQRNKGNFPGRFSGRQFSNSRSEMNVSTLELGDSALYLCASSLMWGGRDKETQYFGPGTRLLVL.